Shown below are 7 T cell receptor beta chains from a single sample sequenced in a study of blood T cell repertoires in COVID-19 (dated by TCRdb to 2018 to 2021). The library was obtained by the immunoSEQ multiplex PCR assay. TCRdb mirrors the immuneACCESS table, restricted to in-frame sequences. Some clones are absent from its copies; in checked studies, under half trace to an unresolved V gene, and the reason for the others is unknown. For this sample the table gives approximately 69,000 clones, of which about 90% were detected only once. Clones ranked in the top ten supply 4% to 6.5% of the sample. The sample consisted of peripheral blood. Receptors originate from a man in his forties or fifties with acute or convalescent COVID-19.

The chain recombines TRBV5-1 with TRBJ2-3, with a weak D call TRBD2 (6 bases). Germline assignment: CDR1 SGHRS and CDR2 YFSETQ. Trimming shortened V by 1 base and J by 3 bases, and 12 bases separated the two germline ends. This CDR3 has 15 amino acids. The CDR3 DNA reads TGCGCCAGCAGCTTGTCGTGGGCGGGAACAGATACGCAGTATTTT. This translates into CASSLSWAGTDTQYF.

CDR3 coding DNA: TGTGCCAGCAGTGAATCAGGGTCTGGGGCCAACGTCCTGACTTTC. Protein sequence: CASSESGSGANVLTF. The V gene is TRBV25-1, the J gene TRBJ2-6; D perhaps matches TRBD1 (5 bases). Trimming shortened V by 1 base and J by 1 base, and 5 bases separated the two germline ends. The V gene's germline CDR1 is MGHDK and CDR2 SYGVNS. This CDR3 has 15 residues.

With regard to this clone: A read error may account for a junction end that differs from germline. The genes are TRBV4-1 and TRBJ2-3; 8 nucleotides line up with TRBD2. The CDR3 runs 17 residues. Per the germline V gene, CDR1 is MGHRA and CDR2 is YSYEKL. This chain's CDR3 is CASSQVGAGAVTDTQYF. The CDR3 bases are TGCGCCAGCAGCCAAGTCGGAGCGGGAGCGGTTACAGACACGCAGTATTTT.

This chain joins TRBV6-2 or TRBV6-3 and TRBJ2-5; 9 nucleotides align to TRBD2. The ends lost 6 bases at V and 4 bases at J; junction bases unmatched: 15. CDR1 is MNHEY, CDR2 SVGEGT, per germline. The CDR3 has 17 residues. This CDR3 is CASSQTLVAGEAETQYF. CDR3 DNA: TGTGCCAGCAGCCAAACGTTGGTAGCGGGAGAGGCAGAGACCCAGTACTTC.

This clone showed up just once. V is TRBV2 and J is TRBJ2-1; D is undetermined. The V end was cut by 2 bases, the J end by 0 bases, with 8 bases between. CDR1 is SNHLY, CDR2 FYNNEI, per germline. The CDR3 covers 15 residues. DNA for the CDR3: TGTGCCAGCAGTGAAAATTGGAGCTCCTACAATGAGCAGTTCTTC. Protein product: CASSENWSSYNEQFF.

V and J are TRBV6-1 and TRBJ2-7; TRBD2 matches 9 bases. With 2 bases clipped from V and 4 bases from J, the junction kept 12 bases outside the gene matches. Germline V CDR1 and CDR2: MNHNS, SASEGT. The length of the CDR3 is 17 residues. The CDR3 sequence is CASSERSSGIFLYEQYF. CDR3 DNA: TGTGCCAGCAGTGAACGGTCTAGCGGGATATTCTTATACGAGCAGTACTTC.

The V and J genes are TRBV30 and TRBJ2-7; perhaps TRBD2 as D (6 bases). V was pared by 5 bases and J by 0 bases, with 17 bases between. CDR1 GTSNPN and CDR2 SVGIG come from the germline V gene (reference sequence). CDR3 length: 15 amino acids. In nucleotides, the CDR3 is TGTGCCTGGGCCATCAGTCTAGCGCCCTCCTACGAGCAGTACTTC. The encoded protein is CAWAISLAPSYEQYF. Complete variable domain (other parts from reference TRBV30 and TRBJ2-7): SQTIHQWPATLVQPVGSPLSLECTVEGTSNPNLYWYRQAAGRGLQLLFYSVGIGQISSEVPQNLSASRPQDRQFILSSKKLLLSDSGFYLCAWAISLAPSYEQYFGPGTRLTVT.